This entry is about one T cell receptor (beta chain). The clone's antigen remains unknown. No base qualities exist here, and no much larger clone lies one base off it. The sample is drawn from a study of CD4 T cells in relation to SARS-CoV-2 and coronaviruses (dated by TCRdb to the early 2020s). At the level of the whole study: In the ViraFEST assay, PBMCs were cultured with antigen for under 13 days, after which TCR beta CDR3s were sequenced to identify antigen-specific clonal expansions. Memory CD4+ T cell crossreactivity between SARS-CoV-2 and common cold coronavirus spike proteins was assessed at the TCR clonotype level in the study. The negative reference condition was either a culture with an HIV-1 Nef peptide pool or a culture with no peptide. The Adaptive Biotechnologies TCR-sequencing kit was used for samples from a few pre-COVID donors and for the naive versus memory experiments, whereas the other data were Illumina-based. A different TCR-beta assay, based on Illumina, was used to sequence expansion assays from other donors in the study. Using patient-derived lymphoblastoid cell lines, the shared crossreactive spike epitopes were mapped to their HLA restriction. General conclusions and limits of the study: Roughly 64% of donors had memory CD4+ clonotypes that crossrecognized SARS-CoV-2 and at least one common cold coronavirus spike. Small numbers of patients and of tested TCRs limited the study. Crossreactive clones showed significantly weaker SARS-CoV-2-driven expansion than monoreactive clones, consistent with antigenic imprinting. Since the crossreactivity analysis centred on spike protein, crossreactivity against other viral proteins was not assessed. No donor contributed both pre-pandemic and post-infection samples, which limited tracing the source of pre-existing responses.

Between the V and J ends, shortened by 0 bases and 7 bases respectively, the junction contains 16 bases. The CDR3 covers 16 residues, taking in both the cysteine and the phenylalanine. Only the CDR3 part of the read is kept: 48 bases, read in frame from the first base. The germline V gene yields MNHEY for CDR1 and SVGAGI for CDR2. Receptors were amplified or captured by the immunoSEQ multiplex PCR assay. In the source study's methods: During preprocessing, nonproductive sequences were discarded, as were any CDR3s that did not begin with C, did not end with F or W, or were shorter than 7 amino acids. Antigen-specific clonotypes were called with the MANAFEST web app, based on expansion relative to reference and other culture wells. A clone counted as positive if significantly expanded in 2 of 3 replicate wells versus the reference culture at FDR below 0.05. To be called positive, a clone also had to show significant expansion compared with every other tandem well and an odds ratio greater than 5. CDR3 homology was quantified as pairwise Levenshtein distance, calculated with the stringdist R package after three terminal residues were trimmed from each end. In TCRdb, the immuneACCESS table is reduced to in-frame sequences with V and J assigned. These tables do not hold every clone; where another copy was compared, an unresolved V gene accounts for under half, and the others remain unexplained. V, J and clone size derive from that table, while D and trimming were established from the DNA sequence. Within this sample are around 25,000 clones, with roughly 80% of them counted one time only. Around a sixth of the sample comes from the top ten.

CD4+ T cells from unexposed donors were collected before the COVID-19 pandemic (2011-2018). Following 10 days of culture, the EasySep CD4+ T cell isolation kit was used to isolate CD4+ T cells. As far as cell numbers permitted, CD4+ T cells from unexposed donors were tested for reactivity against SARS-CoV-2 S and N as well as four spike pools from common cold coronaviruses. Each well received 1.5 million to 2.5 million PBMCs, cultured in IMDM supplemented with 5% human AB serum and roughly 10 IU/ml IL-2. Half of the culture medium was replaced with fresh IL-2-containing medium on days 3 and 7. In general, triplicate replicate wells were used for every peptide culture condition. The leukapheresis product for the unexposed donors was obtained through commercial purchase. Ficoll-Paque PLUS gradient centrifugation was used to isolate PBMCs from leukapheresis product or whole blood. PBMCs were either cryopreserved at -140°C or used fresh in the expansion assay. The QIAamp Micro DNA Kit was used to extract genomic DNA from the CD4+ T cells.

The receptor's source is a human donor in good health. Sequencing input: CD4+ T cells from PBMCs, cultured in vitro. The rearranged chain carries TRBV6-5 and TRBJ2-1, with the identity of the D gene unclear. At the DNA level, the sequence is TGTGCCAGCAGTTACTCCCCCTCGTCCGATATGAATGAGCAGTTCTTC. It translates as CASSYSPSSDMNEQFF.